This is a list of T cell receptor beta chains from one sample in a study of shared clonotypes between healthy human individuals. The protocol was immunoSEQ multiplex PCR, while the TCRdb copy is restricted to in-frame clones and leaves out a portion. The table lists 1.5 million to 1.9 million clones, nearly 99% of them singletons. Sequencing was carried out using naive CD4+ T cells sorted from blood. The receptors were gathered from a man between 25 and 39 years old in good health. The CDR3 runs from the conserved cysteine through the conserved F or W. D genes are given only for firm matches. Rows give clone size only sometimes, using once, few, many, or a class for an expanded clone.

J gene	clone size	CDR3 length	V gene	D gene	CDR3 DNA	CDR3 protein
TRBJ2-3	NA	14	TRBV27	NA	TGTGCCAGCAGGCGGACTACCTCCCTGGATACGCAGTATTTT	CASRRTTSLDTQYF
TRBJ2-7	NA	12	TRBV5-1	NA	TGCGCCAGCAGCCCGGTCGGGGGCGAGCAGTACTTC	CASSPVGGEQYF
TRBJ2-7	NA	15	TRBV29-1	NA	TGCAGCGTTGAGGATAGTAGCCTGTCGACCTACGAGCAGTACTTC	CSVEDSSLSTYEQYF
TRBJ2-2	NA	17	TRBV7-3	NA	TGTGCCAGCAGCTTCACCCGGGAGCTAGCGAACACCGGGGAGCTGTTTTTT	CASSFTRELANTGELFF
TRBJ1-4	NA	12	TRBV7-8	NA	TGTGCCAGCAGCCTTGGGACACCTGTGCTGTTTTTT	CASSLGTPVLFF
TRBJ2-7	NA	16	TRBV5-5	NA	TGTGCCAGCAGCTCTGGACAGTCATCAGGGACTCGGGAGCAGTACTTC	CASSSGQSSGTREQYF
TRBJ2-5	NA	14	TRBV25-1	NA	TGTGCCAGCAGCCCCCAGGGAAGGGCGGAGACCCAGTACTTC	CASSPQGRAETQYF
TRBJ2-7	NA	14	TRBV30	NA	TGTGCCTGGAGTCGTCTGCAGGGTCGGTACGAGCAGTACTTC	CAWSRLQGRYEQYF
TRBJ2-7	NA	16	TRBV19	TRBD2	TGTGCCAGTAGCCTAACCACTAGCGGGAGCTCCTACGAGCAGTACTTC	CASSLTTSGSSYEQYF
TRBJ2-5	NA	15	TRBV5-1	TRBD2	TGCGCCAGCAGCCATACTAGCGGGCCTGGGGAGACCCAGTACTTC	CASSHTSGPGETQYF
TRBJ2-2	NA	18	TRBV30	TRBD2	TGTGCCTGGAGTGCGGTCCGGGGGGCTAGCGGGGTGACCCGGGAGCTGTTTTTT	CAWSAVRGASGVTRELFF
TRBJ2-7	NA	17	TRBV27	TRBD1	TGTGCCAGCAGTTTATCTACTCGGGACAGCTGGAACTACGAGCAGTACTTC	CASSLSTRDSWNYEQYF
TRBJ2-1	NA	15	TRBV5-1	TRBD1	TGCGCCAGCAGCCTACAGGGGGCCCTGAACAATGAGCAGTTCTTC	CASSLQGALNNEQFF
TRBJ1-1	NA	15	TRBV6-6	NA	TGTGCCAGCAGTTATCGCCCAACAGGGCTAACTGAAGCTTTCTTT	CASSYRPTGLTEAFF
TRBJ2-3	once	16	TRBV5-4	NA	TGTGCCAGCAGCTTGGTTGGCGGGGGCCGCACAGATACGCAGTATTTT	CASSLVGGGRTDTQYF
TRBJ2-5	NA	15	TRBV15	NA	TGTGCCACCAGCAGAGAGCTAGTAGGACAAGAGACCCAGTACTTC	CATSRELVGQETQYF
TRBJ1-5	NA	15	TRBV27	NA	TGTGCCAGCAGTTTACGGGTCGGGGGCAATCAGCCCCAGCATTTT	CASSLRVGGNQPQHF
TRBJ1-2	once	18	TRBV18	NA	TGTGCCAGCTCACCACTTAACAGGGAGTCCTATTCTCCCTATGGCTACACCTTC	CASSPLNRESYSPYGYTF
TRBJ1-1	NA	15	TRBV14	TRBD1	TGTGCCAGCAGCCAGACAGGGGCGCGGAACACTGAAGCTTTCTTT	CASSQTGARNTEAFF
TRBJ2-7	NA	16	TRBV9	TRBD2	TGTGCCAGCAGCGGACTTAGCGGGAGGCCACCCTACGAGCAGTACTTC	CASSGLSGRPPYEQYF
TRBJ2-7	NA	13	TRBV28	TRBD2	TGTGCCAGCCGGGCTAGCGGAGCCTACGAGCAGTACTTC	CASRASGAYEQYF
TRBJ2-6	NA	18	TRBV5-8	TRBD1	TGTGCCAGCAGCCCATGGACAGGGGGGCGATCTGGGGCCAACGTCCTGACTTTC	CASSPWTGGRSGANVLTF
TRBJ2-7	NA	18	TRBV5-4	TRBD2	TGTGCCAGCAGCTGGGGACTAGCGGGAGGGCCGGGTTCTTACGAGCAGTACTTC	CASSWGLAGGPGSYEQYF
TRBJ2-3	NA	16	TRBV7-2	NA	TGTGCCAGCACCCCTTATGGATTTGGGAATACAGATACGCAGTATTTT	CASTPYGFGNTDTQYF
TRBJ2-1	once	13	TRBV7-9	TRBD1	TGTGCCAGCAGGATGGACAGGGACAATGAGCAGTTCTTC	CASRMDRDNEQFF
TRBJ1-5	NA	18	TRBV28	NA	TGTGCCAGCAGTTTGCTGCAGGACAGTCGGTCATTTTATCAGCCCCAGCATTTT	CASSLLQDSRSFYQPQHF
TRBJ2-7	NA	16	TRBV4-3	TRBD1	TGCGCCAGCAGCCAAGATCCAAGGCAGGGGGCCTACGAGCAGTACTTC	CASSQDPRQGAYEQYF
TRBJ2-7	NA	15	TRBV7-8	TRBD1	TGTGCCAGCAGCTTAGGGGGGACAGGGTCCTACGAGCAGTACTTC	CASSLGGTGSYEQYF
TRBJ2-5	NA	15	TRBV5-1	TRBD1	TGCGCCAGCAGCGTCTCCGGGACAGGGGCCGAGACCCAGTACTTC	CASSVSGTGAETQYF
TRBJ1-5	NA	16	TRBV19	NA	TGTGCCAGTAGTATAGATAGGAGTATAAGCAATCAGCCCCAGCATTTT	CASSIDRSISNQPQHF
TRBJ1-1	NA	16	TRBV2	NA	TGTGCCAGCAGCGCCGCTACTGGTCAGTGGAACACTGAAGCTTTCTTT	CASSAATGQWNTEAFF
TRBJ2-7	NA	16	TRBV5-1	TRBD1	TGCGCCAGCAGCTGGGGACAGACGTCGAGCTCCTACGAGCAGTACTTC	CASSWGQTSSSYEQYF
TRBJ1-5	NA	14	TRBV7-2	NA	TGTGCCAGCAGCCCGTCGGTGGGCCAACAGCCCCAGCATTTT	CASSPSVGQQPQHF
TRBJ2-7	NA	15	TRBV4-2	NA	TGTGCCAGCACCCCGGCGGGACATTTCTCCTACGAGCAGTACTTC	CASTPAGHFSYEQYF
TRBJ2-6	NA	15	TRBV15	NA	TGTGCCACCGCTTCCGGGGGATCTGGGGCCAACGTCCTGACTTTC	CATASGGSGANVLTF
TRBJ2-1	NA	15	TRBV7-3	TRBD2	TGTGCCAGCAGCCAAAGCGGGAGGCCGGGGGATGAGCAGTTCTTC	CASSQSGRPGDEQFF
TRBJ1-1	NA	14	TRBV18	NA	TGTGCCAGCTCACTCCAACAGGGGAACACTGAAGCTTTCTTT	CASSLQQGNTEAFF
TRBJ2-1	once	14	TRBV5-1	TRBD1	TGCGCCAGCAGCTTAAGGACAGGGGACAATGAGCAGTTCTTC	CASSLRTGDNEQFF
TRBJ2-1	NA	14	TRBV11-2	NA	TGTGCCAGCAGCTTAGATGGGGGGGCACATGAGCAGTTCTTC	CASSLDGGAHEQFF
TRBJ2-2	NA	12	TRBV28	NA	TGTGCCAGCTTTGGAGAGGCCGGGGAGCTGTTTTTT	CASFGEAGELFF
TRBJ2-3	NA	15	TRBV2	NA	TGTGCCAGCAGTGTGATCCAAGGCCGACGAGATACGCAGTATTTT	CASSVIQGRRDTQYF